The clone carrying this T cell receptor (beta chain) was recorded at least ten times. What it binds is not known. The source of the sample is a study of T cells in Graves' hyperthyroidism and ophthalmopathy. Disease lasting under 3 months, a NOSPECS grade of at least 4, and a Clinical Activity Score of at least 3 were features of the ophthalmopathy patients. Exclusion of a patient resulted from uncontrolled infection, other autoimmune disease, pregnancy or lactation. Whole-study results and caveats: Among thyroid clonotypes expanded above 0.001, most also appeared in blood.

Researchers took RNA transcripts and amplified the TCR beta CDR3 regions from them. The HTBI set primed first-round TCR CDR3 RT-PCR. TCRdb processed the multiplex PCR reads anew with MiXCR; each CDR3 protein has one entry. In the table there are around 600,000 distinct CDR3 sequences, more than 15% of which are singletons. This CDR3 has 13 amino acids. V was shortened by 2 bases and J by 6 bases, with 10 bases between the two germline ends. Germline values: CDR1 SNHLY, CDR2 FYNNEI. This chain uses TRBV2 with TRBJ1-1; no definite D call. The TCR was taken from a middle-aged woman with Graves' ophthalmopathy. The sample taken for sequencing was blood. DNA for the CDR3: TGTGCCAGCAGTGAAACCCCCGGGGCTGAAGCTTTCTTT. Its translation: CASSETPGAEAFF.